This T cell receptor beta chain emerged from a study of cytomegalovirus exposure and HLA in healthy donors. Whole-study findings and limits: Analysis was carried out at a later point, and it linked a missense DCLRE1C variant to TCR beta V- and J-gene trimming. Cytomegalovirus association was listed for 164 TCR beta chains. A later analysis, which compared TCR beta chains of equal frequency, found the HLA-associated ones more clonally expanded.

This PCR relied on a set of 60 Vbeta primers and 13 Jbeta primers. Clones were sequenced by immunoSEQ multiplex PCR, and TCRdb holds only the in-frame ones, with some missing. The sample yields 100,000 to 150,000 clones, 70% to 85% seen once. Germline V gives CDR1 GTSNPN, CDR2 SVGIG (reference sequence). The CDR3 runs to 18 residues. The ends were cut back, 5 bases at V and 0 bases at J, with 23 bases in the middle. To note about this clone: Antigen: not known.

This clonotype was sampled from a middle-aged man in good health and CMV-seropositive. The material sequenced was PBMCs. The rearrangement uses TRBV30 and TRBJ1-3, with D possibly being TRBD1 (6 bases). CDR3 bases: TGTGCCTGGTCTTCCCGGCGGGCAGGGGCTGGCTCTGGAAACACCATATATTTT. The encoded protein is CAWSSRRAGAGSGNTIYF.